This T cell receptor beta chain was sequenced during a study of T cell responses to AZD1222 COVID-19 vaccine. Study-level background: Pooling was applied to second doses at about 4 or about 12 weeks.

Study-wide results and limits: Recipients of AZD1222 seropositive at baseline numbered only five or six. Unmutated regions of variants are reportedly targeted by nearly half of spike-specific TCRs. Donors, mostly white British, included more females; clonal diversity was possibly underestimated.

This clone was counted a single time. What it binds is unknown. The protocol was immunoSEQ multiplex PCR, while the TCRdb copy is restricted to in-frame clones and leaves out a portion. The sample shows roughly 150,000 clones, 70% to 90% of them seen only once. The starting material was peripheral blood, obtained on day 0 of AZD1222 vaccination. The TCR was taken from an adult in good health.

The CDR3 reads CASSPTSGSAGGELFF. The DNA of the CDR3 is TGCGCCAGCAGTCCGACTAGCGGGAGTGCGGGCGGGGAGCTGTTTTTT. The V call is TRBV5-1, the J call TRBJ2-2, with 12 bases that match TRBD2. Per the germline V gene, CDR1 is SGHRS and CDR2 is YFSETQ. V shed 5 bases and J 7 bases; nucleotides not matched to a gene: 9. The CDR3 runs 16 residues.